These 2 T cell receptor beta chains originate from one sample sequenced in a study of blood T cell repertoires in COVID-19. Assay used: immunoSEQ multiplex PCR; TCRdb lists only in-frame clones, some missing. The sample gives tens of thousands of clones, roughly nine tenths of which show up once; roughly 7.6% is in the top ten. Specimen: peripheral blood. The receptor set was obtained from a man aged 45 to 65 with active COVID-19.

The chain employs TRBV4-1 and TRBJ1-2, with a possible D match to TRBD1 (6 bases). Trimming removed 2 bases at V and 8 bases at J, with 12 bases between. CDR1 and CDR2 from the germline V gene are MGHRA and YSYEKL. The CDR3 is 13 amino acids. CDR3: CASSQPGVGGYTF. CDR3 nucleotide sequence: TGCGCCAGCAGCCAACCAGGGGTTGGAGGCTACACCTTC.

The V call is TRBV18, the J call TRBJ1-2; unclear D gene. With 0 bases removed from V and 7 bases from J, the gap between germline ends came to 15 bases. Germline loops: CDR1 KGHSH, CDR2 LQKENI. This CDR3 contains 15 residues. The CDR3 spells CASSPPTQREAGYTF. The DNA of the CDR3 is TGTGCCAGCTCACCACCTACACAGAGGGAGGCTGGCTACACCTTC.